The present T cell receptor (beta chain) was sequenced within a study of blood T cell repertoires in COVID-19. Study context: COVID-19 samples from acute and convalescent phases originated in the United States, Italy and Spain. T cells, B-cell-depleted T cells, or PBMCs supplied cDNA or gDNA.

The germline V and J ends were trimmed by 5 bases and 1 base, with 17 bases remaining between them. This CDR3 has 16 amino acids. The V gene's germline CDR1 is SGHTA and CDR2 FQGTGA. Original analysis: Reference gene primer amplification gave estimated nucleated cell counts. The protocol was immunoSEQ multiplex PCR, while the TCRdb copy is restricted to in-frame clones and leaves out a portion. The V and J calls and clone size come from that table; D and trimming were worked out from the DNA. The table shows a few hundred thousand clones, with 86% occurring only once. The source material was peripheral blood. This rearrangement joins TRBV7-3 to TRBJ1-1; D is uncertain. This TCR derives from a woman younger than 45 with active or convalescent COVID-19. CDR3 region: CASSPTVNLGNTEAFF. CDR3 in DNA: TGTGCCAGCAGCCCTACAGTTAATCTGGGGAACACTGAAGCTTTCTTT.